Shown below are 19 T cell receptor beta chains from a single sample sequenced in a study of blood T cell repertoires in COVID-19. Clones were sequenced by immunoSEQ multiplex PCR, and TCRdb holds only the in-frame ones, with some missing. The table lists 150,000 to 200,000 clones, roughly 74% of them singletons. The material sequenced was peripheral blood. These receptors came from a woman of 80 years or more with acute or convalescent COVID-19.

The V and J genes are TRBV6-6 and TRBJ2-5; 8 positions agree with TRBD2. The CDR3 is 14 residues long. V trimming: 4 bases; J trimming: 2 bases; junction bases outside the gene matches: 3. Germline V gene lookup returns CDR1 MNHNY and CDR2 SVGAGI (reference sequence). CDR3: CASSSRGAQETQYF. CDR3 in DNA: TGTGCCAGCAGTTCGCGGGGGGCTCAAGAGACCCAGTACTTC.

Comment on this clone: Germline and junction disagree at one end, which may indicate a read error. This sequence joins TRBV18 and TRBJ1-6; perhaps TRBD1 as D (6 bases). Germline-derived CDR1 and CDR2 are KGHSH and LQKENI. CDR3 size: 14 residues. CDR3 bases: TGTGCCAGCTCTCCACGACAGGATAATTCAGCCCTCCACTTT. Translated, it gives CASSPRQDNSALHF.

This clone was seen ten or more times. The chain employs TRBV30 and TRBJ1-2; D may be TRBD1 (6 bases). V lost 3 bases and J lost 8, with 16 bases in between. Per the germline V gene, CDR1 is GTSNPN and CDR2 is SVGIG (reference sequence). The CDR3 contains 13 residues. The CDR3: CAWRPRGAGGYTF. As DNA, the CDR3 is TGTGCCTGGAGGCCCCGGGGGGCTGGCGGCTACACCTTC.

This chain uses TRBV3-1 (or the pseudogene TRBV3-2) with TRBJ2-7, with D possibly being TRBD1 (6 bases). The V end lost 4 bases, the J end lost 5 bases, and 18 bases lay between the germline ends. The CDR3 length is 15 residues. CDR1 and CDR2 from the germline V gene are LGHDT and YNNKEL (reference sequence). For the CDR3, the DNA is TGTGCCAGCAGCCTCAGAGTAGGGGGAGTCCACGAGCAGTACTTC. It yields the protein CASSLRVGGVHEQYF.

This clone was counted a few times. A read error may account for a junction end that differs from germline. The V call is TRBV4-1, the J call TRBJ1-1, with D tentatively TRBD1 (5 bases). The CDR3 loop spans 12 amino acids. Germline-derived CDR1 and CDR2 are MGHRA and YSYEKL. The CDR3 spells CASSQDLEGRIF. For the CDR3, the DNA is TGCGCCAGCAGCCAAGATTTGGAGGGGCGTATCTTT.

This clone was observed once. The rearrangement links TRBV28 to TRBJ1-3, with no clear D. The V end lost 7 bases, the J end lost 0 bases, and 10 bases lay between the germline ends. CDR3 size: 14 residues. Germline CDR1 reads MDHEN; CDR2 reads SYDVKM. CDR3 DNA: TGTGCCAGCATGCGACTGGCCTCTGGAAACACCATATATTTT. Its translation is CASMRLASGNTIYF.

This chain uses TRBV28 with TRBJ1-4, with a possible D match to TRBD1 (6 bases). Germline V gene data show CDR1 as MDHEN and CDR2 as SYDVKM. The ends were cut back, 8 bases at V and 8 bases at J, with 12 bases in the middle. The CDR3 is 12 residues long. The CDR3 loop is CASGYREEKLFF. CDR3 bases: TGTGCCAGCGGCTACAGGGAAGAAAAACTGTTTTTT.

The chain is built from TRBV3-1 (or the pseudogene TRBV3-2) and TRBJ1-1, with D uncertain. Germline CDR1 and CDR2: LGHDT and YNNKEL (reference sequence). CDR3 length equals 13 residues. V was pared by 4 bases and J by 9 bases, with 15 bases between. The DNA for the CDR3 is TGTGCCAGCAGCCGTGAGACGGAGGGTAAAGCTTTCTTT. Protein product: CASSRETEGKAFF.

This clone has only one observation. This chain's CDR3 is CASSPGAGETGELFF. CDR3 sequence (DNA): TGTGCCAGCTCACCCGGAGCGGGGGAGACCGGGGAGCTGTTTTTT. The chain carries TRBV18 and TRBJ2-2; 8 nucleotides agree with TRBD2. This CDR3 is built from 15 residues. V lost 3 bases, J lost 5 bases, and 5 bases stayed unmatched. Germline CDR1 reads KGHSH; CDR2 reads LQKENI.

The rearrangement uses TRBV11-2 and TRBJ2-1, with a tentative D call TRBD2 (6 bases). The V gene's germline CDR1 is SGHAT and CDR2 FQNNGV. CDR3 length equals 15 residues. Trimming stripped 1 base from V and 3 bases from J, with 10 bases between. Here the CDR3 DNA reads TGTGCCAGCAGCTTAGGGGCTAGCGTCTACAATGAGCAGTTCTTC. It translates to CASSLGASVYNEQFF. The variable domain in full, completed from reference TRBV11-2 and TRBJ2-1, reads EAGVAQSPRYKIIEKRQSVAFWCNPISGHATLYWYQQILGQGPKLLIQFQNNGVVDDSQLPKDRFSAERLKGVDSTLKIQPAKLEDSAVYLCASSLGASVYNEQFFGPGTRLTVL.

The chain uses TRBV3-1 (or the pseudogene TRBV3-2) and TRBJ1-1; 7 bases are shared with TRBD1. Germline trimming cut 7 bases from V and 0 bases from J; bases unmatched to any gene: 8. Germline CDR1 and CDR2: LGHDT and YNNKEL (reference sequence). The CDR3 spans 15 residues. Here the CDR3 reads CASTPQGVMNTEAFF. DNA for the CDR3: TGTGCCAGCACCCCCCAGGGGGTCATGAACACTGAAGCTTTCTTT.

The rearrangement links TRBV7-2 to TRBJ2-2; D is ambiguous. Looked up from germline, CDR1 is SGHTA and CDR2 is FQGNSA. Trimming shortened V by 1 base and J by 0 bases, and 6 bases separated the two germline ends. CDR3 length: 15 residues. The CDR3 loop is CASSLGDTNTGELFF. CDR3 coding DNA: TGTGCCAGCAGCTTAGGAGACACGAACACCGGGGAGCTGTTTTTT.

The chain couples TRBV6-6 to TRBJ2-7; D may be TRBD1 (6 bases). Germline CDR1 is MNHNY and CDR2 is SVGAGI (reference sequence). Trimming took off 6 bases at V and 7 bases at J, with 16 bases between the two ends. The CDR3 is 13 amino acids. The CDR3 here is CASSPTGHGEQYF. CDR3 nucleotide sequence: TGTGCCAGCAGCCCGACAGGTCACGGGGAGCAGTACTTC.

This chain joins TRBV28 and TRBJ2-7; no clear D gene. Germline values: CDR1 MDHEN, CDR2 SYDVKM. Trimming shortened V by 3 bases and J by 2 bases, and 5 bases separated the two germline ends. There are 12 residues in the CDR3. The CDR3, as DNA: TGTGCCAGCAGTTTGGAGACCTACGAGCAGTACTTC. Translating it yields CASSLETYEQYF.

The V gene is TRBV30, the J gene TRBJ1-6, with 7 bases fitting TRBD1. With 5 bases clipped from V and 6 bases from J, the junction kept 4 bases outside the gene matches. The germline gives CDR1 GTSNPN, CDR2 SVGIG (reference sequence). This CDR3 has 13 residues. This CDR3 is CAWGRDSNSPLHF. The CDR3 nucleotides read TGTGCCTGGGGGAGGGACAGTAATTCACCCCTCCACTTT.

The chain is built from TRBV27 and TRBJ1-2; no firm D call. CDR1 is MNHEY and CDR2 is SMNVEV in the germline V gene (reference sequence). The CDR3 totals 13 residues. Trimming pared 6 bases from V and 4 bases from J, leaving 12 bases between. Here the CDR3 DNA reads TGTGCCAGCAGCAAGGCAGGCCCCTATGGCTACACCTTC. Protein: CASSKAGPYGYTF.

This clone was detected a few times. The rearrangement links TRBV5-1 to TRBJ2-7, with TRBD1 matching 8 bases. The V gene's germline CDR1 is SGHRS and CDR2 YFSETQ. This CDR3 contains 15 residues. V lost 4 bases and J lost 3; bases outside the gene matches: 9. For the CDR3, the DNA is TGCGCCAGCAGCGTCCAGCCGGGACAGGTCTACGAGCAGTACTTC. As protein: CASSVQPGQVYEQYF.

With respect to this clone: The sample carries other DNA sequences with the same CDR3. The chain is built from TRBV5-1 and TRBJ2-3; D is undetermined. V lost 1 base, J lost 2 bases, and 8 bases lay in between. Per the germline V gene, CDR1 is SGHRS and CDR2 is YFSETQ. The CDR3 spans 14 residues. The DNA for the CDR3 is TGCGCCAGCAGCTTGCTCAGATCCACAGATACGCAGTATTTT. Translating gives CASSLLRSTDTQYF.

The rearrangement uses TRBV20-1 and TRBJ1-4; the D is unclear. V was shortened by 6 bases and J by 8 bases, with 10 bases between the two germline ends. The CDR3 has 11 residues. Germline V CDR1 and CDR2: DFQATT, SNEGSKA (reference sequence). The CDR3 spells CSAAPGEKLFF. In nucleotides, the CDR3 is TGCAGTGCAGCCCCGGGGGAAAAACTGTTTTTT.